Below are 9 T cell receptor beta chains sequenced from a single sample in a study of blood T cell repertoires in COVID-19. The repertoire was sequenced with immunoSEQ multiplex PCR; TCRdb's copy has only in-frame clones and lacks some. Among about 170,000 clones listed, 82% were seen once. The sample taken for sequencing was peripheral blood. The source is a woman of 80 years or more with active or convalescent COVID-19.

The chain joins TRBV11-2 to TRBJ1-1; unclear D gene. There are 14 residues in the CDR3. In germline, CDR1 is SGHAT, CDR2 FQNNGV. The CDR3 DNA reads as TGTGCAACCACGGGAATCCGGCGGAACACTGAAGCTTTCTTT. Translating it yields CATTGIRRNTEAFF.

The chain is built from TRBV5-1 and TRBJ1-4, with TRBD1 identical over 7 bases. CDR1 is SGHRS, CDR2 YFSETQ, per germline. The CDR3 extends over 13 amino acids. Losses at the gene ends were 7 bases for V and 6 bases for J; bases not matched to a gene: 6. CDR3 loop: CASARGQDEKLFF. The DNA of the CDR3 is TGCGCCAGCGCGAGGGGGCAGGATGAAAAACTGTTTTTT.

This rearrangement joins TRBV6-5 to TRBJ2-2, with a possible D match to TRBD1 (6 bases). V lost 5 bases and J lost 4, with 14 bases in between. CDR3 length: 15 residues. Per germline, CDR1 MNHEY and CDR2 SVGAGI. The CDR3 DNA is TGTGCCAGCAGTCGCCGAAACAGGGCCACCGGGGAGCTGTTTTTT. It translates to CASSRRNRATGELFF.

This rearrangement joins TRBV5-1 to TRBJ2-7; tentative D call: TRBD1 (6 bases). CDR3 length equals 15 residues. CDR1 is SGHRS, CDR2 YFSETQ, per germline. Deletions cut 1 base from V and 2 bases from J, with 13 bases between. The CDR3 loop reads CASSLQGRGPYEQYF. As DNA, the CDR3 is TGCGCCAGCAGCTTGCAGGGCAGGGGACCCTACGAGCAGTACTTC.

The V call is TRBV5-1, the J call TRBJ1-4; D uncertain. CDR1 and CDR2 (germline): SGHRS, YFSETQ. CDR3 length: 14 residues. V lost 4 bases and J 7 bases, leaving 14 bases between the germline ends. The CDR3 DNA sequence: TGCGCCAGCAGCCCGGAGGCATCTAGTGAAAAACTGTTTTTT. Translation gives CASSPEASSEKLFF.

The V and J genes are TRBV12-5 and TRBJ2-2, with 9 bases lining up with TRBD1. V dropped 4 bases and J dropped 1; count of bases not matched to a gene: 1. Per germline, CDR1 LGHNT and CDR2 FRNRAP. The CDR3 length is 15 residues. This CDR3 is CASGWGQGNTGELFF. CDR3 DNA sequence: TGTGCTAGTGGTTGGGGACAGGGGAACACCGGGGAGCTGTTTTTT. The full variable domain, with the rest looked up from reference TRBV12-5 and TRBJ2-2, is DARVTQTPRHKVTEMGQEVTMRCQPILGHNTVFWYRQTMMQGLELLAYFRNRAPLDDSGMPKDRFSAEMPDATLATLKIQPSEPRDSAVYFCASGWGQGNTGELFFGEGSRLTVL.

The V and J genes are TRBV2 and TRBJ1-6; D not resolved. Germline V gives CDR1 SNHLY, CDR2 FYNNEI. CDR3 size: 12 residues. V gave up 2 bases and J gave up 7 bases, with 3 bases separating them. The CDR3 coding sequence is TGTGCCAGCAGTGAAACAAATTCACCCCTCCACTTT. It specifies CASSETNSPLHF.

The CDR3 loop reads CASSQGSAGGTDTQYF. In nucleotides, the CDR3 is TGTGCCAGCAGCCAAGGTAGCGCGGGAGGCACAGATACGCAGTATTTT. The chain combines TRBV3-1 (or the pseudogene TRBV3-2) with TRBJ2-3, with 7 bases matching TRBD2. This CDR3 comprises 16 residues. The V segment lost 1 base and the J segment 1 base; nucleotides outside the gene matches: 5. CDR1 and CDR2 (germline): LGHDT, YNNKEL (reference sequence).

The chain is built from TRBV6-5 and TRBJ2-3; 7 bases are a match to TRBD1. This CDR3 has 13 amino acids. Germline trimming cut 8 bases from V and 2 bases from J; bases unmatched to any gene: 4. CDR1 is MNHEY, CDR2 SVGAGI, per germline. This CDR3 is CASGDSYTDTQYF. The CDR3 DNA reads TGTGCCAGCGGGGACAGCTACACAGATACGCAGTATTTT.